Following are 15 T cell receptor beta chains from one sample sequenced in a study of brain T cells in children with intractable seizures. Sequenced by immunoSEQ multiplex PCR; TCRdb stores in-frame clones only, minus some. The table has roughly 80,000 clones, 91% seen once. Material: peripheral blood, obtained at surgery. The receptors shown here come from a girl aged 2-10 years with Rasmussen encephalitis and intractable seizures.

V usage is TRBV27 and J usage is TRBJ2-1, with 8 bases that match TRBD2. CDR1 and CDR2 from the germline V gene are MNHEY and SMNVEV (reference sequence). V lost 1 base and J lost 5; bases outside the gene matches: 4. The CDR3 length is 15 residues. In DNA form, the CDR3 reads TGTGCCAGCAGTTTATTGGGACTAGATCACAATGAGCAGTTCTTC. It yields the protein CASSLLGLDHNEQFF.

The rearrangement uses TRBV27 and TRBJ1-1; 9 positions match TRBD1. CDR3 size: 13 residues. Germline V gene sequence: CDR1 MNHEY, CDR2 SMNVEV (reference sequence). V lost 2 bases to trimming and J lost 6 bases; unmatched junction nucleotides: 1. This chain's CDR3 is CASSLGDRAEAFF. The CDR3 nucleotides read TGTGCCAGCAGTTTAGGGGACAGGGCTGAAGCTTTCTTT.

To note about this clone: At one boundary the junction diverges from the germline segment, which might be a read error. This rearrangement joins TRBV5-4 to TRBJ2-4; D unclear. CDR3 length equals 11 residues. In germline, CDR1 is SGHNT, CDR2 YYREEE (reference sequence). The CDR3 coding sequence is TGTGCCAGCAGCCCGGAGACAAGTCTACACTTC. Translated: CASSPETSLHF. The entire variable domain, with the rest obtained from reference TRBV5-4 and TRBJ2-4, is as follows: ETGVTQSPTHLIKTRGQQVTLRCSSQSGHNTVSWYQQALGQGPQFIFQYYREEENGRGNFPPRFSGLQFPNYSSELNVNALELDDSALYLCASSPETSLHFGAGTRLSVL.

The CDR3 loop reads CASSLGGNYGYTF. The CDR3 region has the DNA TGTGCCAGCAGCTTAGGGGGTAACTATGGCTACACCTTC. The chain couples TRBV7-9 to TRBJ1-2, with no clear D. V was shortened by 1 base and J by 1 base, with 4 bases between the two germline ends. The CDR3 covers 13 residues. Germline loops: CDR1 SEHNR, CDR2 FQNEAQ (reference sequence).

The V gene is TRBV7-2, the J gene TRBJ2-6; 12 bases map to TRBD1. The CDR3 contains 18 residues. Germline CDR1 and CDR2: SGHTA and FQGNSA. The V segment lost 5 bases and the J segment 2 bases; nucleotides outside the gene matches: 7. CDR3 DNA sequence: TGTGCCAGCAGCCCGTGGGGGACAGGGGGCGCTGGGGCCAACGTCCTGACTTTC. This gives the protein CASSPWGTGGAGANVLTF.

V gene TRBV5-1 combines with J gene TRBJ2-7; 11 nucleotides match TRBD2. Looked up from germline, CDR1 is SGHRS and CDR2 is YFSETQ. This CDR3 is 16 amino acids long. With 0 bases clipped from V and 3 bases from J, the junction kept 5 bases outside the gene matches. CDR3 DNA: TGCGCCAGCAGCTTGGCGGTAGCGGGAGGGATCTACGAGCAGTACTTC. Its protein is CASSLAVAGGIYEQYF.

The chain employs TRBV12-3 or TRBV12-4 and TRBJ1-6; tentatively, D is TRBD1 (5 bases). The CDR3 sequence is 13 residues long. The V and J ends lost 4 bases and 10 bases respectively, with 11 bases between them. This chain's CDR3 is CASSYGAGSPLHF. The DNA of the CDR3 is TGTGCCAGCAGTTACGGGGCGGGCTCACCCCTCCACTTT.

The chain carries TRBV5-4 and TRBJ1-1; perhaps TRBD1 as D (6 bases). The germline V gene has CDR1 SGHNT and CDR2 YYREEE (reference sequence). The CDR3 has 15 residues. Trimming stripped 4 bases from V and 0 bases from J, with 13 bases between. CDR3: CASSTPQGVNTEAFF. CDR3 nucleotide sequence: TGTGCCAGCAGCACCCCACAGGGAGTGAACACTGAAGCTTTCTTT.

The chain uses TRBV14 and TRBJ2-7; D may match TRBD1 or TRBD2 (5 bases each). CDR3 length equals 15 residues. Germline assignment: CDR1 SGHDN and CDR2 FVKESK. The germline V and J ends were trimmed by 2 bases and 0 bases, with 11 bases remaining between them. CDR3 amino acids: CASSQFGTLSYEQYF. CDR3 nucleotide sequence: TGTGCCAGCAGCCAATTTGGGACGCTCTCCTACGAGCAGTACTTC.

The J gene is TRBJ1-1, the V gene TRBV10-2, with D perhaps TRBD1 (6 bases). Germline V gene sequence: CDR1 WSHSY, CDR2 SAAADI. The CDR3 has 13 amino acids. Trimming removed 6 bases at V and 5 bases at J, with 13 bases between. For the CDR3, the DNA is TGCGCCAGCAGCGAACAGGGCTGGACTGAAGCTTTCTTT. Residues: CASSEQGWTEAFF.

This chain joins TRBV28 and TRBJ1-2, with TRBD1 matching over 11 bases. V lost 3 bases to trimming and J lost 6 bases; unmatched junction nucleotides: 6. Germline assignment: CDR1 MDHEN and CDR2 SYDVKM. CDR3 size: 15 residues. In DNA, the CDR3 is TGTGCCAGCAGTTTCCTGGACAGGGGGCTCGATGGCTACACCTTC. It is translated as CASSFLDRGLDGYTF.

The genes are TRBV4-1 and TRBJ2-5; TRBD2 matches at 9 bases. This CDR3 contains 17 residues. CDR1 is MGHRA, CDR2 YSYEKL, per germline. J was trimmed by 4 bases and V by 0 bases; bases with no gene match: 9. CDR3 protein: CASSQDRAGGPRETQYF. DNA of the CDR3: TGCGCCAGCAGCCAAGATAGGGCGGGGGGGCCCCGAGAGACCCAGTACTTC.

The rearrangement joins TRBV20-1 to TRBJ2-1, with 7 bases aligning to TRBD2. Per germline, CDR1 DFQATT and CDR2 SNEGSKA (reference sequence). This CDR3 is 15 amino acids long. V dropped 3 bases and J dropped 2; count of bases not matched to a gene: 7. CDR3 coding DNA: TGCAGTGCTAGTTCCGCGGGAGTCCCCTACAATGAGCAGTTCTTC. Residues: CSASSAGVPYNEQFF.

The chain uses TRBV4-1 and TRBJ1-5, with a possible D match to TRBD1 (6 bases). Germline V gene sequence: CDR1 MGHRA, CDR2 YSYEKL. With 3 bases removed from V and 2 bases from J, the gap between germline ends came to 8 bases. The CDR3 has 14 residues. CDR3 in amino acids: CASSHRTGNQPQHF. CDR3 bases: TGCGCCAGCAGCCACCGGACAGGCAATCAGCCCCAGCATTTT.

The chain links TRBV12-3 or TRBV12-4 to TRBJ1-1; D not certain. The V and J ends lost 4 bases and 1 base respectively, with 7 bases between them. CDR3 size: 13 residues. The CDR3 loop reads CASSSRRNTEAFF. Written as DNA, the CDR3 is TGTGCCAGCAGTTCTCGACGGAACACTGAAGCTTTCTTT.